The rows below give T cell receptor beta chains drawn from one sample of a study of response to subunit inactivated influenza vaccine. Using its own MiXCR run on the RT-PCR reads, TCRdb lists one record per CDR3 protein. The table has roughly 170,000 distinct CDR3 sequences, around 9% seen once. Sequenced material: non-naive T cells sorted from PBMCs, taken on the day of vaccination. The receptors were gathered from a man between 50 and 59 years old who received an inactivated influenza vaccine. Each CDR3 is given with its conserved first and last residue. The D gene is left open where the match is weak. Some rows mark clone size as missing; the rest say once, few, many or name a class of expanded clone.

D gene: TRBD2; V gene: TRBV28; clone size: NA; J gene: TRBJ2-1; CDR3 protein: CASSLLSGGDNEQFF; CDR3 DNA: TGTGCCAGCAGTTTATTATCCGGGGGGGACAATGAGCAGTTCTTC
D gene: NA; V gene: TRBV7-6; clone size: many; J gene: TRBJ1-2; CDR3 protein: CASSSHGTGNYGYTF; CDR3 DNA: TGTGCCAGCAGCTCCCACGGGACGGGAAACTATGGCTACACCTTC
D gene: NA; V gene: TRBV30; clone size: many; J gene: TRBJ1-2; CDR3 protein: CASHRPGGANYGYTF; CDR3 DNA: TGTGCCTCGCACCGTCCGGGGGGAGCTAACTATGGCTACACCTTC
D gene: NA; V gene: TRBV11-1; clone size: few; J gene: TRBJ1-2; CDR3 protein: CASSSFRTVHRENYGYTF; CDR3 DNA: TGTGCCAGCAGCTCCTTTAGGACAGTCCACAGAGAAAACTATGGCTACACCTTC
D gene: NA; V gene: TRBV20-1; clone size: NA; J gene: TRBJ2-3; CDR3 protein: CSARPTSGHTDTQYF; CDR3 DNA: TGCAGTGCCCGACCGACCTCCGGCCACACAGATACGCAGTATTTT
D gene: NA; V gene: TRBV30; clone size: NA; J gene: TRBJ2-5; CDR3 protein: CAWWPGGKETQYF; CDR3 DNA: TGTGCCTGGTGGCCCGGGGGCAAAGAGACCCAGTACTTC
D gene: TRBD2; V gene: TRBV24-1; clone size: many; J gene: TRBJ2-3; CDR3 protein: CATSDRTSGGADTQYF; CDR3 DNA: TGTGCCACCAGTGATCGGACTAGCGGGGGCGCAGATACGCAGTATTTT
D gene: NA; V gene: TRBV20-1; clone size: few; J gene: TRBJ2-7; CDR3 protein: CSAREISGHGHEQYF; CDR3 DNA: TGCAGTGCTAGAGAGATCTCCGGACACGGGCACGAGCAGTACTTC
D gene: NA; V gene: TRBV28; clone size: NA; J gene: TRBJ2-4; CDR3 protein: CASSQGQKNIQYF; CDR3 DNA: TGTGCCAGCAGCCAAGGACAGAAAAACATTCAGTACTTC
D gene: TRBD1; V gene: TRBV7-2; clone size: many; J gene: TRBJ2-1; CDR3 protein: CASSLAQGQGPHEQFF; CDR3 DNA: TGTGCCAGCAGCTTAGCGCAGGGACAGGGCCCCCATGAGCAGTTCTTC
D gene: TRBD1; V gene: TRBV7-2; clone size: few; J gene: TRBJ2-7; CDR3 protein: CASSLDRGTFYEQYF; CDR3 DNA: TGTGCCAGCAGCTTAGACAGGGGAACCTTCTACGAGCAGTACTTC
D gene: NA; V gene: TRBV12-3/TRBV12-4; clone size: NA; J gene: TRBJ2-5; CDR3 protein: CASSPLPGWKQETQYF; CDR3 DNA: TGTGCCAGCAGTCCCCTCCCGGGGTGGAAGCAAGAGACCCAGTACTTC
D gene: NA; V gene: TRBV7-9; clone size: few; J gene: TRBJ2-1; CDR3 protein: CASSLVNNEQFF; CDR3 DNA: TGTGCCAGCAGCTTAGTTAACAATGAGCAGTTCTTC
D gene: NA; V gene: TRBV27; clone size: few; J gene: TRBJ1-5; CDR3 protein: CASSLIGGGDSNQPQHF; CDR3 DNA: TGTGCCAGCAGTTTGATCGGCGGGGGTGATAGCAATCAGCCCCAGCATTTT
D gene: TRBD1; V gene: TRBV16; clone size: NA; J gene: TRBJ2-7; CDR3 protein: CASSPRGQGSWEQYF; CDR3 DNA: TGTGCCAGCAGCCCACGGGGACAGGGTAGTTGGGAGCAGTACTTC
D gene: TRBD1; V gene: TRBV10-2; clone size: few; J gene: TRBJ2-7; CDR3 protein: CASRNGQGGYEQYF; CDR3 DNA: TGCGCCAGCAGGAATGGACAGGGGGGTTACGAGCAGTACTTC
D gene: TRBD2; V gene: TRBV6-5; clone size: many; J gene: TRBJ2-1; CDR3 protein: CASSYSPGLAHNEQFF; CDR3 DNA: TGTGCCAGCAGTTACTCGCCGGGACTAGCTCACAATGAGCAGTTCTTC
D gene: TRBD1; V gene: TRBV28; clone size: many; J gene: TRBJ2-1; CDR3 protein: CASRPSGTGPYNEQFF; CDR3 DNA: TGTGCCAGCAGGCCCTCCGGGACAGGGCCTTACAATGAGCAGTTCTTC
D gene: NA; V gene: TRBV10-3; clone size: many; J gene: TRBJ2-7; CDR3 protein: CALHRAKHSYEQYF; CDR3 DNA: TGTGCCTTGCACCGGGCCAAACACTCCTACGAGCAGTACTTC
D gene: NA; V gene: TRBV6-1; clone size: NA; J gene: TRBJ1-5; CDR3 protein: CASSPGTYSNQPQHF; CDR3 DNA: TGTGCCAGCAGTCCCGGGACCTATAGCAATCAGCCCCAGCATTTT
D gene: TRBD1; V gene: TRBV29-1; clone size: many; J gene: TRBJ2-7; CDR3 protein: CSVGGDRGSYEQYF; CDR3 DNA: TGCAGCGTTGGCGGGGACAGGGGATCCTACGAGCAGTACTTC
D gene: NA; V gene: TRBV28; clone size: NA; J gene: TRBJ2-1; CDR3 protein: CASTLFGGNSYNEQFF; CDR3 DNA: TGTGCCAGCACCCTATTCGGGGGAAACTCCTACAATGAGCAGTTCTTC
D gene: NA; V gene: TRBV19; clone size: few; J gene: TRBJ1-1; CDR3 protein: CASRLAGNTEAFF; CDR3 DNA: TGTGCCAGTCGCTTGGCCGGGAACACTGAAGCTTTCTTT
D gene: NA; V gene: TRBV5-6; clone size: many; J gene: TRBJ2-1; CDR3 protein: CASSPDVVNEQFF; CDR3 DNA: TGTGCCAGCAGCCCGGACGTGGTGAATGAGCAGTTCTTC
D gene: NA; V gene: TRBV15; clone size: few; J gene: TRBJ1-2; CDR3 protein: CATSRAYTLNYGYTF; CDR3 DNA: TGTGCCACCAGCAGAGCGTACACCCTTAACTATGGCTACACCTTC
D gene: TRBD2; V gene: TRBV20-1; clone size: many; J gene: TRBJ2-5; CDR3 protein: CSAPSGVLRETQYF; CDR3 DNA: TGCAGTGCACCTAGCGGGGTTTTGCGGGAGACCCAGTACTTC
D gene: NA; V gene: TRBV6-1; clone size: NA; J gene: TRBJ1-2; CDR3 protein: CASSRLGARGYTF; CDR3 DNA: TGTGCCAGCAGCCGTCTAGGGGCACGGGGCTACACCTTC
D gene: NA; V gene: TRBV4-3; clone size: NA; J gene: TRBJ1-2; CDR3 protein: CASSHWTESHGYTF; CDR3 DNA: TGCGCCAGCAGCCATTGGACAGAGTCTCATGGCTACACCTTC
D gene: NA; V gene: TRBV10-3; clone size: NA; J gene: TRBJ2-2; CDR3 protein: CAISEGGTGELFF; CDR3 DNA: TGTGCCATCAGTGAAGGGGGCACCGGGGAGCTGTTTTTT
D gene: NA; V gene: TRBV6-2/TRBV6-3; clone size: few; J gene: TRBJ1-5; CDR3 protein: CASGPQGNINQPQHF; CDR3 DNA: TGTGCCAGCGGACCGCAGGGAAACATCAATCAGCCCCAGCATTTT
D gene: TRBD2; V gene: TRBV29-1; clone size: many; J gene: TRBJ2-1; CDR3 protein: CSVLSGRSYNEQFF; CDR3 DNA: TGCAGCGTTCTAAGCGGGAGGTCCTACAATGAGCAGTTCTTC
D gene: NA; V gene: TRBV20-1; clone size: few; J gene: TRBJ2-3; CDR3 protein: CSVHRAEGSDTQYF; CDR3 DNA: TGCAGTGTTCATAGGGCAGAAGGGTCAGATACGCAGTATTTT
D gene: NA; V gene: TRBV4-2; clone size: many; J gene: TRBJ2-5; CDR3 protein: CASSHRLGIEETQYF; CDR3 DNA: TGTGCCAGCAGCCACCGACTAGGAATTGAGGAGACCCAGTACTTC
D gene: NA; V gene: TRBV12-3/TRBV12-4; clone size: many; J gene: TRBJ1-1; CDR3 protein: CASSPLRQSTEAFF; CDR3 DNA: TGTGCCAGCAGTCCGCTACGACAGTCCACTGAAGCTTTCTTT
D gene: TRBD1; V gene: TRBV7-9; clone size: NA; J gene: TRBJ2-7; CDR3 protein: CASSLGDRVAYEQYF; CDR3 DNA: TGTGCCAGCAGCTTAGGGGACAGGGTAGCCTACGAGCAGTACTTC
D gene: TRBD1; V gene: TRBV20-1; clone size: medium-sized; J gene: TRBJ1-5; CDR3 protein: CSAKTTGGFQPQHF; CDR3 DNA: TGCAGTGCAAAAACGACAGGGGGCTTTCAGCCCCAGCATTTT
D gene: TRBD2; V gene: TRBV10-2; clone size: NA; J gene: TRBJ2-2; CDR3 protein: CAIQGLAGQSGELFF; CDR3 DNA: TGCGCCATCCAGGGACTAGCGGGACAATCCGGGGAGCTGTTTTTT
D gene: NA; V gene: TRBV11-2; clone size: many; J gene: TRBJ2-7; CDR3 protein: CASSLGNTGYYEQYF; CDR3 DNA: TGTGCCAGCAGCTTAGGAAATACGGGGTACTACGAGCAGTACTTC
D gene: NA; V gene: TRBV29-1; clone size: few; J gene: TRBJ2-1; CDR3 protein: CSVPKHLGAGEQFF; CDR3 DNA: TGCAGCGTCCCGAAACACCTGGGGGCAGGTGAGCAGTTCTTC
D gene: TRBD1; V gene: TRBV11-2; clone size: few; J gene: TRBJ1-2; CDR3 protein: CASSRRQGHGYTF; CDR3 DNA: TGTGCCAGCAGCCGTCGACAGGGTCATGGCTACACCTTC
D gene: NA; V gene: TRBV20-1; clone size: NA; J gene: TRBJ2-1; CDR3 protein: CSARDFRDSYNEQFF; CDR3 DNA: TGCAGTGCTAGAGATTTCCGCGACTCCTACAATGAGCAGTTCTTC
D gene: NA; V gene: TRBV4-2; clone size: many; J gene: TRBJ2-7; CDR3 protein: CASSQDWGSEQYF; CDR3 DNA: TGTGCCAGCAGCCAAGATTGGGGGAGCGAGCAGTACTTC
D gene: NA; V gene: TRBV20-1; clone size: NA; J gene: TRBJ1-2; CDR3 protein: CSARAVGYTF; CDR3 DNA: TGCAGTGCTAGGGCCGTTGGCTACACCTTC
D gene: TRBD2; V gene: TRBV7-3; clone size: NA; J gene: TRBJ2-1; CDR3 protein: CASSLAGGGRHNEQFF; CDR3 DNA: TGTGCCAGCAGCTTAGCGGGAGGTGGGCGGCACAATGAGCAGTTCTTC
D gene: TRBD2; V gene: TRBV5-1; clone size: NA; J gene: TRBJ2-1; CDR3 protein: CASSLLAGGQSEQFF; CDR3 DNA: TGCGCCAGCAGCTTGTTAGCGGGGGGGCAGAGTGAGCAGTTCTTC
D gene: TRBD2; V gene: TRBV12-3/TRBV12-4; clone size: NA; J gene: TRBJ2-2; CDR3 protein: CATRTSGGANTGELFF; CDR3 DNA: TGTGCCACCCGGACTAGCGGGGGCGCGAACACCGGGGAGCTGTTTTTT
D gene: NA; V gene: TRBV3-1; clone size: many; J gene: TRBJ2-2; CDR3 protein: CASSQGYGTGELFF; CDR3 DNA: TGTGCCAGCAGCCAGGGGTACGGCACCGGGGAGCTGTTTTTT
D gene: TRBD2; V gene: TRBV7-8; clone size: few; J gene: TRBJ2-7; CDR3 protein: CASSPWTSGTYEQYF; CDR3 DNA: TGTGCCAGCAGCCCCTGGACTAGCGGGACCTACGAGCAGTACTTC
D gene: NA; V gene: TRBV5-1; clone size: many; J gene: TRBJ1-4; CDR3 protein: CASSLDPGVDEKLFF; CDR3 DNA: TGCGCCAGCAGCTTGGATCCAGGGGTAGATGAAAAACTGTTTTTT
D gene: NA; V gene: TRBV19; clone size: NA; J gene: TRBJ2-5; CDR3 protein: CASSIGRDNQETQYF; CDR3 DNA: TGTGCCAGTAGTATTGGCAGGGATAACCAAGAGACCCAGTACTTC
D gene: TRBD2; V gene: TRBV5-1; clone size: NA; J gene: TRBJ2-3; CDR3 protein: CASRLLAVDTDTQYF; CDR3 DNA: TGCGCCAGCAGACTACTAGCGGTAGACACAGATACGCAGTATTTT